The 8 T cell receptor beta chains presented below share a single source sample, sequenced in a study of blood T cell repertoires in COVID-19. Data came from immunoSEQ multiplex PCR; TCRdb stores just in-frame clones and leaves some out. Found here are under 250,000 clones, 75% to 85% of them singletons; the top ten hold 5.5%. The specimen sequenced was peripheral blood. All receptors derive from a human donor in a cohort sampled during active COVID-19.

This chain connects TRBV12-5 to TRBJ2-5; D is unresolved. V shed 0 bases and J shed 4 bases, with 18 bases lying between them. The CDR3 extends over 17 amino acids. Germline V CDR1 and CDR2: LGHNT, FRNRAP. CDR3 loop: CASGLVTLEPKGETQYF. The DNA for the CDR3 is TGTGCTAGTGGTTTGGTCACCCTGGAGCCGAAAGGAGAGACCCAGTACTTC.

V is TRBV6-6 and J is TRBJ2-2; 10 nucleotides line up with TRBD2. In germline, CDR1 is MNHNY, CDR2 SVGAGI (reference sequence). This CDR3 spans 14 amino acids. The J segment lost 3 bases and the V segment lost 10 bases, leaving 5 bases of the junction unmatched. In DNA, the CDR3 is TGTGCCATACGACTAGCGGGTTACACCGGGGAGCTGTTTTTT. Protein sequence: CAIRLAGYTGELFF.

The V call is TRBV4-1, the J call TRBJ2-1; 10 nucleotides agree with TRBD2. Losses at the gene ends were 5 bases for V and 2 bases for J; bases not matched to a gene: 6. Germline CDR1 MGHRA, CDR2 YSYEKL. CDR3 size: 16 residues. The CDR3 sequence is CASSSGTSATYNEQFF. The CDR3 coding sequence is TGCGCCAGCAGCTCCGGGACTAGCGCTACCTACAATGAGCAGTTCTTC.

The V gene is TRBV5-6, the J gene TRBJ2-1, with 7 bases matching TRBD2. With 1 base clipped from V and 0 bases from J, the junction kept 4 bases outside the gene matches. CDR1 is SGHDT and CDR2 is YYEEEE in the germline V gene. The length of the CDR3 is 16 residues. The CDR3 protein is CASSLYGRRSYNEQFF. CDR3 bases: TGTGCCAGCAGCTTGTACGGGAGGCGCTCCTACAATGAGCAGTTCTTC.

The chain combines TRBV5-4 with TRBJ2-3; D gene unclear. V was clipped by 4 bases and J by 0 bases, with 18 bases between them. The CDR3 is made up of 17 amino acids. The germline V gene encodes CDR1 SGHNT and CDR2 YYREEE (reference sequence). The CDR3: CASSVKRSRPSTDTQYF. DNA of the CDR3: TGTGCCAGCAGCGTGAAACGATCGAGGCCTAGCACAGATACGCAGTATTTT.

The chain joins TRBV6-5 to TRBJ2-3; 8 bases are shared with TRBD2. V lost 7 bases, J lost 2 bases, and 2 bases stayed unmatched. Per the germline V gene, CDR1 is MNHEY and CDR2 is SVGAGI. The CDR3 runs to 13 residues. The CDR3 DNA reads as TGTGCCAGCAAGCGGGGGACCACAGATACGCAGTATTTT. It encodes CASKRGTTDTQYF.

The chain carries TRBV29-1 and TRBJ2-3; D might be TRBD1 (5 bases). This CDR3 is built from 15 residues. Germline-derived CDR1 and CDR2 are SQVTM and ANQGSEA. The germline V and J ends were trimmed by 5 bases and 0 bases, with 15 bases remaining between them. The chain's CDR3 is CSVWGKGPSTDTQYF. The DNA of the CDR3 is TGCAGCGTTTGGGGAAAGGGGCCAAGCACAGATACGCAGTATTTT.

The chain is built from TRBV7-2 and TRBJ2-2, with 8 bases fitting TRBD1. The ends lost 5 bases at V and 1 base at J; junction bases unmatched: 6. This CDR3 has 16 amino acids. Germline V gene sequence: CDR1 SGHTA, CDR2 FQGNSA. The CDR3 is CASSPTGGMNTGELFF. The CDR3 DNA is TGTGCCAGCAGCCCAACAGGGGGGATGAACACCGGGGAGCTGTTTTTT.